This TCR beta chain derives from a study of blood T cell repertoires in COVID-19. About the study: Nucleic acid was either cDNA or gDNA, and it came from T cells, B-cell-depleted T cells, or PBMCs.

Generated by immunoSEQ multiplex PCR, the TCRdb table keeps only in-frame clones and is missing some. The sample includes 60,000 to 70,000 clones, around 81% of them seen just once. Germline CDR1 and CDR2: LNHDA and SQIVND (reference sequence). The CDR3 has 13 residues. The ends were cut back, 7 bases at V and 7 bases at J, with 13 bases in the middle. Input material: peripheral blood. V usage is TRBV19 and J usage is TRBJ1-4; no firm D call. This receptor was identified in a woman aged 60-75 years with acute or convalescent COVID-19. CDR3: CASNSGEGEKLFF. The CDR3 DNA follows: TGTGCCAGTAATTCGGGCGAGGGTGAAAAACTGTTTTTT.